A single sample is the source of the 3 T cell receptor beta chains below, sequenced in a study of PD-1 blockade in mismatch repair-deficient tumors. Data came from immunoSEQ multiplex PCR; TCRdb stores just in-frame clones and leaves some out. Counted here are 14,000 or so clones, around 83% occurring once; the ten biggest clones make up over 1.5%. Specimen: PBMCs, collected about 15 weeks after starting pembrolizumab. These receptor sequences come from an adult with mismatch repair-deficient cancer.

CDR3 in amino acids: CASRDGLTEAFF. The CDR3, as DNA: TGCGCCAGCAGGGACGGACTCACTGAAGCTTTCTTT. The rearrangement links TRBV10-2 to TRBJ1-1; no firm D call. The germline gives CDR1 WSHSY, CDR2 SAAADI. The CDR3 extends over 12 amino acids. V was trimmed by 6 bases and J by 4 bases, leaving 9 bases between them.

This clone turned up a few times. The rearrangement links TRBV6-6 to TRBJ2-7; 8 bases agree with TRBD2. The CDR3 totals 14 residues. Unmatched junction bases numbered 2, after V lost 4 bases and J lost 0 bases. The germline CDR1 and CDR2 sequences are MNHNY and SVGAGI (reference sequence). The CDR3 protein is CASSSGGGSYEQYF. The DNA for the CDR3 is TGTGCCAGCAGTTCCGGGGGGGGCTCCTACGAGCAGTACTTC.

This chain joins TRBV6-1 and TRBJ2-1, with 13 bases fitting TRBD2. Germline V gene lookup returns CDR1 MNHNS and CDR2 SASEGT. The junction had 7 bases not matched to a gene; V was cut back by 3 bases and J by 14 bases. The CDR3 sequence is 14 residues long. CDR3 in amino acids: CASSDGLAGVSKFF. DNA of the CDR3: TGTGCCAGCAGTGACGGACTAGCGGGAGTTAGTAAGTTCTTC.